This TCR beta chain was captured in a study of T cell responses to AZD1222 COVID-19 vaccine. The table came from immunoSEQ multiplex PCR; TCRdb's copy has only in-frame clones and leaves some out. The table has over 150,000 clones, approximately 93% seen once. Germline V lookup: CDR1 SEHNR, CDR2 FQNEAQ (reference sequence). The CDR3 loop spans 15 amino acids. The V end was cut by 2 bases, the J end by 1 base, with 11 bases between. Some second doses came at about 4 weeks and others at about 12 weeks; these were pooled. V gene TRBV7-9 combines with J gene TRBJ1-1, with D hard to call. This specimen was peripheral blood, taken 28 days after the second AZD1222 dose. The sequence was collected from an adult who received the AZD1222 COVID-19 vaccine. The CDR3 spells CASSLYRRENTEAFF. CDR3 DNA: TGTGCCAGCAGCTTATACCGGAGGGAGAACACTGAAGCTTTCTTT.